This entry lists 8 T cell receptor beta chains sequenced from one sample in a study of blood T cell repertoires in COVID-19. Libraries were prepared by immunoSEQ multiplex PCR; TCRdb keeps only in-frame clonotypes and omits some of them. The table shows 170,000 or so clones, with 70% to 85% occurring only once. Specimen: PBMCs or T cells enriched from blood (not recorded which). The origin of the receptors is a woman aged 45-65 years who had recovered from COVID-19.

The CDR3 DNA follows: TGTGCCAGCAGTCGACAGTCCAACACCATATATTTT. Translated: CASSRQSNTIYF. The chain carries TRBV12-3 or TRBV12-4 and TRBJ1-3, with a possible D match to TRBD1 (5 bases). The V and J ends lost 5 bases and 7 bases respectively, with 9 bases between them. The CDR3 is made up of 12 amino acids.

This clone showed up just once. The CDR3: CAWSAVGPNQPQHF. CDR3 in DNA: TGTGCCTGGAGCGCAGTTGGTCCCAATCAGCCCCAGCATTTT. The rearrangement links TRBV30 to TRBJ1-5; D call uncertain. This CDR3 is 14 amino acids long. With 3 bases removed from V and 3 bases from J, the gap between germline ends came to 12 bases. Germline loops: CDR1 GTSNPN, CDR2 SVGIG (reference sequence).

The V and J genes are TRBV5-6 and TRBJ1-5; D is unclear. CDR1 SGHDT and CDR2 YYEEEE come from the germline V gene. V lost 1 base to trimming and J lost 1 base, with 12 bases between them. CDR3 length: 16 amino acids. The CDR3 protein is CASSLFRRLSNQPQHF. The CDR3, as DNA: TGTGCCAGCAGCTTGTTCAGGCGCTTAAGCAATCAGCCCCAGCATTTT.

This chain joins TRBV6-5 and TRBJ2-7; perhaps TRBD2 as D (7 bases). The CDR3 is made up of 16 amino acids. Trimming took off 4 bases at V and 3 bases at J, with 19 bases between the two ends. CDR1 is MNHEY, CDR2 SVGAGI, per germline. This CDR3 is CASSSSKAGHRYEQYF. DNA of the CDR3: TGTGCCAGCAGTTCGTCGAAAGCGGGACACCGCTACGAGCAGTACTTC.

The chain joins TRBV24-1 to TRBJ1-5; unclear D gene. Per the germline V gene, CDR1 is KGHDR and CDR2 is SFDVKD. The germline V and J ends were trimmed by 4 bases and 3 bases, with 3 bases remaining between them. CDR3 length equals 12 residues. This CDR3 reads CATSDHNQPQHF. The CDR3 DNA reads TGTGCCACCAGTGACCACAATCAGCCCCAGCATTTT.

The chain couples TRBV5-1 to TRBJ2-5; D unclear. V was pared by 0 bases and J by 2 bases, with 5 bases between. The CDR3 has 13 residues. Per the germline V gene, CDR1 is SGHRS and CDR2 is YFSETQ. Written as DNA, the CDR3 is TGCGCCAGCAGCTTGGGGCCTCAAGAGACCCAGTACTTC. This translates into CASSLGPQETQYF.

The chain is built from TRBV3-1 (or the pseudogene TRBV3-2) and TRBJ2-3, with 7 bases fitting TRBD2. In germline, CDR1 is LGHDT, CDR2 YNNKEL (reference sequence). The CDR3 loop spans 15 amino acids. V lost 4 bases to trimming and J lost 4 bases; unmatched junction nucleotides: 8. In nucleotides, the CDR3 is TGTGCCAGCAGCCGGGTGACTAGCACCTCAGATACGCAGTATTTT. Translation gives CASSRVTSTSDTQYF.

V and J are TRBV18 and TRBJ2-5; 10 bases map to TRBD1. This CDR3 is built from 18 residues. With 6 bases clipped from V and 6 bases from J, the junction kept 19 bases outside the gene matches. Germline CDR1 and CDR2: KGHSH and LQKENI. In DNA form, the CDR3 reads TGTGCCAGCTCGCCAACCGCGACTACTGGGACAGGGGTAAAGACCCAGTACTTC. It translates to CASSPTATTGTGVKTQYF.